Listed here are 12 T cell receptor beta chains from one sample, sequenced in a study of blood T cell repertoires in COVID-19. Some clones are missing from TCRdb's copy, which holds only in-frame ones; the method was immunoSEQ multiplex PCR. The profile shows some 250,000 clones, over 80% of them singletons. The sample comprised peripheral blood. The receptors derive from a man between 40 and 49 years old with acute or convalescent COVID-19.

The rearrangement uses TRBV19 and TRBJ1-4; weak D call: TRBD1 (5 bases). The V end was cut by 5 bases, the J end by 5 bases, with 9 bases between. In germline, CDR1 is LNHDA, CDR2 SQIVND (reference sequence). This CDR3 has 13 amino acids. The CDR3 here is CASSSGANEKLFF. The CDR3 coding sequence is TGTGCCAGTAGTTCTGGGGCCAATGAAAAACTGTTTTTT.

The sample holds many counts of this clone. The chain uses TRBV6-5 and TRBJ2-7; 8 positions match TRBD2. Trimming cost V 3 bases and J 5 bases; bases outside gene matches: 3. Germline lookup yields CDR1 MNHEY and CDR2 SVGAGI. The CDR3 contains 13 residues. The CDR3 DNA sequence: TGTGCCAGCAGTTATAGCGGGATGGACGAGCAGTACTTC. This translates into CASSYSGMDEQYF.

The chain joins TRBV5-1 to TRBJ2-1; D possibly corresponds to TRBD1 (6 bases). Germline V gene lookup returns CDR1 SGHRS and CDR2 YFSETQ. This CDR3 is built from 14 residues. V was cut by 0 bases and J by 7 bases, with 11 bases left in between. CDR3 in DNA: TGCGCCAGCAGCTTGGCTGGCAGGGGTAATGAGCAGTTCTTC. Its translation: CASSLAGRGNEQFF. The variable domain in full, completed from reference TRBV5-1 and TRBJ2-1, reads KAGVTQTPRYLIKTRGQQVTLSCSPISGHRSVSWYQQTPGQGLQFLFEYFSETQRNKGNFPGRFSGRQFSNSRSEMNVSTLELGDSALYLCASSLAGRGNEQFFGPGTRLTVL.

The chain couples TRBV6-1 to TRBJ2-1, with D tentatively TRBD1 (5 bases). From germline, CDR1 is MNHNS and CDR2 SASEGT. V gave up 3 bases and J gave up 7 bases, with 16 bases separating them. The CDR3 consists of 15 residues. CDR3 sequence reads: CASSDTGEPKNEQFF. CDR3 DNA sequence: TGTGCCAGCAGTGATACAGGAGAACCTAAAAATGAGCAGTTCTTC.

A few counts support this clone. The chain carries TRBV19 and TRBJ1-5, with TRBD1 as a possible D gene (6 bases). The CDR3 is 14 residues long. Germline V CDR1 and CDR2: LNHDA, SQIVND (reference sequence). V gave up 7 bases and J gave up 8 bases, with 18 bases separating them. In nucleotides, the CDR3 is TGTGCCAGTAAGCCCCCCGGGACAAACAAGCCCCAGCATTTT. It encodes CASKPPGTNKPQHF.

The CDR3 spells CASSVRQIGETQYF. The CDR3 DNA sequence: TGTGCCAGCAGCGTAAGACAAATTGGAGAGACCCAGTACTTC. The genes are TRBV7-2 and TRBJ2-5, with D hard to call. The CDR3 has 14 residues. CDR1 SGHTA and CDR2 FQGNSA come from the germline V gene. Trimming left V 5 bases short and J 4 bases short, with 14 bases between.

The rearrangement links TRBV7-3 to TRBJ1-1, with 7 bases that match TRBD1. With V trimmed by 5 bases and J by 7 bases, 10 bases remained unmatched. CDR1 and CDR2 from the germline V gene are SGHTA and FQGTGA. CDR3 length: 14 amino acids. The CDR3 DNA reads TGTGCCAGCAGCCCCTCGGCCCAGGGGGGTGAAGCTTTCTTT. It translates to CASSPSAQGGEAFF.

The V gene is TRBV19, the J gene TRBJ1-2; 8 nucleotides line up with TRBD1. Trimming took 5 bases from V and 0 from J; bases not matched to a gene: 11. Per the germline V gene, CDR1 is LNHDA and CDR2 is SQIVND (reference sequence). This CDR3 has 17 residues. The CDR3 sequence is CASSPGTGATANYGYTF. DNA of the CDR3: TGTGCCAGTAGTCCCGGGACAGGTGCGACAGCTAACTATGGCTACACCTTC.

The J gene is TRBJ2-3, the V gene TRBV5-1, with TRBD2 matching over 10 bases. Germline V gene sequence: CDR1 SGHRS, CDR2 YFSETQ. Germline trimming cut 4 bases from V and 0 bases from J; bases unmatched to any gene: 2. The CDR3 runs 15 residues. The CDR3 bases are TGCGCCAGCAGCGAGACTAGCGGGAGCACAGATACGCAGTATTTT. This sequence encodes CASSETSGSTDTQYF. The full variable domain, with the rest looked up from reference TRBV5-1 and TRBJ2-3, is KAGVTQTPRYLIKTRGQQVTLSCSPISGHRSVSWYQQTPGQGLQFLFEYFSETQRNKGNFPGRFSGRQFSNSRSEMNVSTLELGDSALYLCASSETSGSTDTQYFGPGTRLTVL.

The rearrangement joins TRBV7-6 to TRBJ2-1, with 9 bases identical to TRBD2. There are 17 residues in the CDR3. Per the germline V gene, CDR1 is SGHVS and CDR2 is FNYEAQ. With V trimmed by 5 bases and J by 0 bases, 8 bases remained unmatched. CDR3 DNA: TGTGCCAGCAGCGCATACCGACTAGCGGACTCCTACAATGAGCAGTTCTTC. Its translation: CASSAYRLADSYNEQFF.

The chain is built from TRBV11-3 and TRBJ2-2; weak D call: TRBD2 (6 bases). The CDR3 loop spans 17 amino acids. The V gene's germline CDR1 is SGHNT and CDR2 YENEEA. V was pared by 0 bases and J by 5 bases, with 16 bases between. CDR3 protein: CASSLDRRASETGELFF. The DNA of the CDR3 is TGTGCCAGCAGCTTAGATCGAAGGGCTAGCGAAACCGGGGAGCTGTTTTTT.

The J gene is TRBJ1-1, the V gene TRBV6-1; D possibly corresponds to TRBD1 (5 bases). Trimming took off 3 bases at V and 0 bases at J, with 14 bases between the two ends. Germline V CDR1 and CDR2: MNHNS, SASEGT. There are 16 residues in the CDR3. CDR3 region: CASSDDLGAMNTEAFF. The DNA for the CDR3 is TGTGCCAGCAGTGACGATCTAGGGGCGATGAACACTGAAGCTTTCTTT.